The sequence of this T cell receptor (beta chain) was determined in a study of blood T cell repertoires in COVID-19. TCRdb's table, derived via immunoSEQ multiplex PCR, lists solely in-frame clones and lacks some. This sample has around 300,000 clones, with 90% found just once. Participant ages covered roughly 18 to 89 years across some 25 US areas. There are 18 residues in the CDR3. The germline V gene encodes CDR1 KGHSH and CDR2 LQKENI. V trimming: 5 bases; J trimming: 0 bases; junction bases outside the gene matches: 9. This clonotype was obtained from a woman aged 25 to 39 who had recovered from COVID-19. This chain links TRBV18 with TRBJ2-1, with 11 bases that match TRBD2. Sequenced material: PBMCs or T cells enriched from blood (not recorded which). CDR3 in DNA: TGTGCCAGCTCATCAACTCCTGGACTAGCGGGCTCCTACAATGAGCAGTTCTTC. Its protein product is CASSSTPGLAGSYNEQFF.